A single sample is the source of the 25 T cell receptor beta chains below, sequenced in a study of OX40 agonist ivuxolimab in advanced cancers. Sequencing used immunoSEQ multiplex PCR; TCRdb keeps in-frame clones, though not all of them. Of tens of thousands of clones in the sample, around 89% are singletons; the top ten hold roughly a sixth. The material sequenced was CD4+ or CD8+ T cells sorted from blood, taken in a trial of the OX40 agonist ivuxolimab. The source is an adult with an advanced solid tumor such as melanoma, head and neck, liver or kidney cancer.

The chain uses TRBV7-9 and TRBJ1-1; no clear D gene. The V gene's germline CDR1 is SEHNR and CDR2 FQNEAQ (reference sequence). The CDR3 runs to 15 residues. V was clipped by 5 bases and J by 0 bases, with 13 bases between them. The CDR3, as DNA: TGTGCCAGCAGCCCGCGGGAGCAGGTGAACACTGAAGCTTTCTTT. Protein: CASSPREQVNTEAFF.

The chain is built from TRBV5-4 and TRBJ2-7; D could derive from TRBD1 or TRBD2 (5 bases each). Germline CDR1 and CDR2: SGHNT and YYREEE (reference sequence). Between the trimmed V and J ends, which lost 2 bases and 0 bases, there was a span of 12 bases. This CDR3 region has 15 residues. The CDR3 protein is CASSLWDGASYEQYF. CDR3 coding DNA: TGTGCCAGCAGCTTATGGGACGGGGCCTCCTACGAGCAGTACTTC.

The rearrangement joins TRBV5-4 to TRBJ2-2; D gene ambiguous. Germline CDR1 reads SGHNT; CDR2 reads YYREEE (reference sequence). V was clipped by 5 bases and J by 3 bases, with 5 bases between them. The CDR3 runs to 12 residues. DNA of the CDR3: TGTGCCAGCAGGTCATACACCGGGGAGCTGTTTTTT. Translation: CASRSYTGELFF.

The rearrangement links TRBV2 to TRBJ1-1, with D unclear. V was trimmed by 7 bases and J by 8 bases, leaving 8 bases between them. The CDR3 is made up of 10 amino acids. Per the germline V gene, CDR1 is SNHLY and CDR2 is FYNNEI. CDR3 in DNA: TGTGCCAGCAAAGGGAGAGAAGCTTTCTTT. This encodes CASKGREAFF.

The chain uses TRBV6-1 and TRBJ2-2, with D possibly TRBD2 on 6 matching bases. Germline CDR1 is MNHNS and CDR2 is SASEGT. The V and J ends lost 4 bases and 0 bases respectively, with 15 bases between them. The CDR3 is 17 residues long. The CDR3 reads CASSGNSGNTNTGELFF. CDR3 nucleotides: TGTGCCAGCAGTGGTAATAGCGGAAACACGAACACCGGGGAGCTGTTTTTT.

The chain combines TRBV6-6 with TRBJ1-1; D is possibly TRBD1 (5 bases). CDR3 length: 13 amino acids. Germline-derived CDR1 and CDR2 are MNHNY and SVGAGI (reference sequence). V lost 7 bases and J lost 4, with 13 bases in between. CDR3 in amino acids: CASTEGRGTEAFF. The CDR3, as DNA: TGTGCCAGCACCGAAGGGAGGGGCACTGAAGCTTTCTTT.

The CDR3 nucleotides read TGTGCCGCCAGTAAAGTATTCGACGGAATGAACACTGAAGCTTTCTTT. Its protein is CAASKVFDGMNTEAFF. The chain employs TRBV19 and TRBJ1-1, with no clear D. This CDR3 is 16 amino acids long. CDR1 is LNHDA, CDR2 SQIVND, per germline (reference sequence). The V end lost 11 bases, the J end lost 0 bases, and 22 bases lay between the germline ends.

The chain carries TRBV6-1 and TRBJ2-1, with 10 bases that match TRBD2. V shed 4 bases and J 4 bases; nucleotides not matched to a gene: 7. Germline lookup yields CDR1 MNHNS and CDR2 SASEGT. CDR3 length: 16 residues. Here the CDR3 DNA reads TGTGCCAGCAGTGGCCTAGCGGGAGACGGGTACAATGAGCAGTTCTTC. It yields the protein CASSGLAGDGYNEQFF.

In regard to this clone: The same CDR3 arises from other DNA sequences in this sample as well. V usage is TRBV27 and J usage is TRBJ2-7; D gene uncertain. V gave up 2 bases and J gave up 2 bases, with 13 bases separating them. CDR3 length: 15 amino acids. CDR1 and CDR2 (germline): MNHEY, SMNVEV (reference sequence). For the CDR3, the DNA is TGTGCCAGCAGTTTAGGGTCCGGGTCCCCCTACGAGCAGTACTTC. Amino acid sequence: CASSLGSGSPYEQYF.

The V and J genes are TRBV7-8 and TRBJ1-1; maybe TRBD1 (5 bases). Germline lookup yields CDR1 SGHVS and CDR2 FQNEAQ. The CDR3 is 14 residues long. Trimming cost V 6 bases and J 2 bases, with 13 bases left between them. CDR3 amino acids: CASSSRTLNTEAFF. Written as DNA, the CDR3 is TGTGCCAGCAGTTCACGGACACTCAACACTGAAGCTTTCTTT.

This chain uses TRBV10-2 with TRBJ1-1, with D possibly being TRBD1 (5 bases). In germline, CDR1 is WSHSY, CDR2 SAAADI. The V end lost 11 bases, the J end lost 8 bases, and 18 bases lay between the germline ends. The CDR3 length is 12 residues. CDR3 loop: CAADQGSGEAFF. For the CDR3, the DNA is TGCGCCGCCGACCAGGGTTCGGGAGAAGCTTTCTTT.

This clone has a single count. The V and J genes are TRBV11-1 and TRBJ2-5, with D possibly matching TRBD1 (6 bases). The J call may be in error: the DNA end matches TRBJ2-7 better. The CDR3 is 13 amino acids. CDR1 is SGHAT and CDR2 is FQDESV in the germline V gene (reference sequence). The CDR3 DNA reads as TGTGCCAGCAGGGGGGACAAGGTCTACGAGCAGTACTTC. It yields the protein CASRGDKVYEQYF.

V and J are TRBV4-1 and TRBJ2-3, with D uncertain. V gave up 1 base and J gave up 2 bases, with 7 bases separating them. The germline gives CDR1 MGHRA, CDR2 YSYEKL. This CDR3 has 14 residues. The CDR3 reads CASSQAVFTDTQYF. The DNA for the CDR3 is TGCGCCAGCAGCCAAGCTGTATTCACAGATACGCAGTATTTT.

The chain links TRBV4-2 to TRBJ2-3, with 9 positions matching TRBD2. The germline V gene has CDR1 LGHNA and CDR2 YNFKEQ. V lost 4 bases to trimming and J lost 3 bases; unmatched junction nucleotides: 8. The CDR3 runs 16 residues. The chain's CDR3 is CASSPRGSGGTDTQYF. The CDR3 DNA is TGTGCCAGCAGCCCCCGGGGTAGCGGGGGTACAGATACGCAGTATTTT.

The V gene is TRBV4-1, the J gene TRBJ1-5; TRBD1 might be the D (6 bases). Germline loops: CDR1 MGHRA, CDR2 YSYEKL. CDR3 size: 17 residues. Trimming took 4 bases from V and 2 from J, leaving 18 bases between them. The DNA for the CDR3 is TGCGCCAGCAGCCCATCATTACAGGGTGGGCGCAATCAGCCCCAGCATTTT. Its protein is CASSPSLQGGRNQPQHF.

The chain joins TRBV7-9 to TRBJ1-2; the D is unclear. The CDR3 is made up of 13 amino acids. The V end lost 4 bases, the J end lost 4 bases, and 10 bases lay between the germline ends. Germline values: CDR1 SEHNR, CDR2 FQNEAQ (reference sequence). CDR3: CASSSGPIYGYTF. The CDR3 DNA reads TGTGCCAGCAGCTCGGGCCCAATCTATGGCTACACCTTC. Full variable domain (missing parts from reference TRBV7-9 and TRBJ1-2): DTGVSQNPRHKITKRGQNVTFRCDPISEHNRLYWYRQTLGQGPEFLTYFQNEAQLEKSRLLSDRFSAERPKGSFSTLEIQRTEQGDSAMYLCASSSGPIYGYTFGSGTRLTVV.

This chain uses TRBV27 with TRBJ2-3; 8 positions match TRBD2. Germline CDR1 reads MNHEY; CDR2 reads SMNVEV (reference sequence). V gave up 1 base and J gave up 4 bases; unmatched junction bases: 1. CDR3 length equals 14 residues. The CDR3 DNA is TGTGCCAGCAGTTTATTTAGCGGGGCAGATACGCAGTATTTT. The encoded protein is CASSLFSGADTQYF.

The CDR3 sequence is CASSTWIHNEQFF. As DNA, the CDR3 is TGTGCCAGCAGTACCTGGATCCACAATGAGCAGTTCTTC. The gene calls are TRBV27 and TRBJ2-1; D is uncertain. The V end was cut by 5 bases, the J end by 5 bases, with 10 bases between. The V gene's germline CDR1 is MNHEY and CDR2 SMNVEV (reference sequence). The CDR3 runs to 13 residues.

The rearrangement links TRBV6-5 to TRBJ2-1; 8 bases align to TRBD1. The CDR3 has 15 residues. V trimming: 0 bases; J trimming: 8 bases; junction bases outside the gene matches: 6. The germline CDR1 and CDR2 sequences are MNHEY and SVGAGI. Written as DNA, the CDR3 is TGTGCCAGCAGTTACTCGGGGCAGGGGGCGGATGAGCAGTTCTTC. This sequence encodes CASSYSGQGADEQFF.

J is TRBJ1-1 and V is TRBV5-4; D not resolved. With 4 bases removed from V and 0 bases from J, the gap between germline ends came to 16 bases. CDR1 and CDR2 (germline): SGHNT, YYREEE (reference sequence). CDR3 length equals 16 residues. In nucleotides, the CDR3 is TGTGCCAGCAGCCTAAAACGGGAGAAATTGAACACTGAAGCTTTCTTT. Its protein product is CASSLKREKLNTEAFF.

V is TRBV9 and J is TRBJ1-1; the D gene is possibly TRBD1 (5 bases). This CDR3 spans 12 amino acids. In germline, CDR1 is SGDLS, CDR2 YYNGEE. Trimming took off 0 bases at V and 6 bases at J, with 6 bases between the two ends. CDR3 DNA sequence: TGTGCCAGCAGCGTAGGGGGCTCTGAAGCTTTCTTT. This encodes CASSVGGSEAFF. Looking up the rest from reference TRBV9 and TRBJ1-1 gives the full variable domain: DSGVTQTPKHLITATGQRVTLRCSPRSGDLSVYWYQQSLDQGLQFLIQYYNGEERAKGNILERFSAQQFPDLHSELNLSSLELGDSALYFCASSVGGSEAFFGQGTRLTVV.

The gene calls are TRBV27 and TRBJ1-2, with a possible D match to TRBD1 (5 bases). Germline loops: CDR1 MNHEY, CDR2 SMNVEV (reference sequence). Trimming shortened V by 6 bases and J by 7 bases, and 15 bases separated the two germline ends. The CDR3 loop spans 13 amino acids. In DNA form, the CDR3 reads TGTGCCAGCAGGGGGGAGGGTTTCGGTGGCTACACCTTC. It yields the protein CASRGEGFGGYTF.

CDR3 nucleotides: TGTGCCAGCAGCTTAGGAAGGAGCTCCTACGAGCAGTACTTC. Encoded protein: CASSLGRSSYEQYF. The chain employs TRBV13 and TRBJ2-5, with D unclear. The assigned J gene may be wrong: the sequence end matches TRBJ2-7 better. The CDR3 spans 14 residues. Germline V gene lookup returns CDR1 PRHDT and CDR2 FYEKMQ (reference sequence).

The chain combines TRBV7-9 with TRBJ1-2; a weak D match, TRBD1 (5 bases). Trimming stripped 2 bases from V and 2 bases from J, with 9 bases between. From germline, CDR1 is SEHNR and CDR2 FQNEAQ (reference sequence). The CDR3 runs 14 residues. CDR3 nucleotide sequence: TGTGCCAGCAGCTTAACCCGGGACAACTATGGCTACACCTTC. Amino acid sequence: CASSLTRDNYGYTF.

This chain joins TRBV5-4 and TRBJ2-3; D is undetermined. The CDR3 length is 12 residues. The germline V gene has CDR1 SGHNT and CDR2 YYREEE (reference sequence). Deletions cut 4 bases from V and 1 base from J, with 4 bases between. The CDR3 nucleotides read TGTGCCAGCAGCCCAGGCACAGATACGCAGTATTTT. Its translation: CASSPGTDTQYF.